The TCR beta chain described here comes from a study of T cells in Graves' hyperthyroidism and ophthalmopathy. General observations from the study: Ophthalmopathy prediction by the model preceded onset by a median approximately six months. Classification by a 13 V-J model distinguished ophthalmopathy from stable hyperthyroidism.

V was cut by 1 base and J by 4 bases, with 14 bases left in between. The CDR3 is 16 amino acids. Germline assignment: CDR1 SGHAT and CDR2 FQNNGV. Researchers took RNA transcripts and amplified the TCR beta CDR3 regions from them. First-round RT-PCR targeting the TCR CDR3 was performed with the HTBI primer set. TCRdb recomputed calls from the multiplex PCR reads with MiXCR, one row per CDR3 protein. The sample includes approximately 610,000 distinct CDR3 sequences, 16% of them seen just once. In its sample, this clonotype was seen many times. The antigen remains unidentified. Input material: blood. This chain joins TRBV11-2 and TRBJ2-1, with no clear D. This clonotype was sampled from a woman younger than 35 with Graves' hyperthyroidism. The DNA of the CDR3 is TGTGCCAGCAGCTTAGCCCGTGGCGCTGTGTACAATGAGCAGTTCTTC. Its translation is CASSLARGAVYNEQFF. Based on the CDR3 plus reference TRBV11-2 and TRBJ2-1, the full variable domain is EAGVAQSPRYKIIEKRQSVAFWCNPISGHATLYWYQQILGQGPKLLIQFQNNGVVDDSQLPKDRFSAERLKGVDSTLKIQPAKLEDSAVYLCASSLARGAVYNEQFFGPGTRLTVL.